This passage covers 7 T cell receptor beta chains from one sample sequenced in a study of blood T cells in healthy people across ages. Using a J-beta primer mix together with a sample-barcoded 5' primer, a second PCR was run for roughly 7 to 12 cycles. TCRdb used MiXCR to reprocess the 5' RACE reads, holding one entry per CDR3 protein. This table holds approximately 800,000 distinct CDR3 sequences, approximately 25% found once. Another study also made use of these data, one on T cells of mothers and their children.

Sequences were obtained from blood. Receptors were obtained from a boy aged 5-17 years in good health.

The rearrangement uses TRBV6-2 or TRBV6-3 and TRBJ2-3; D remains unclear. This CDR3 is built from 17 residues. V was clipped by 4 bases and J by 1 base, with 18 bases between them. Per the germline V gene, CDR1 is MNHEY and CDR2 is SVGEGT. CDR3 in amino acids: CASSWSPQGLGTDTQYF. In DNA form, the CDR3 reads TGTGCCAGCAGTTGGAGCCCACAAGGGTTGGGCACAGATACGCAGTATTTT.

The chain carries TRBV7-2 and TRBJ2-7; 8 bases map to TRBD1. V lost 4 bases, J lost 9 bases, and 17 bases stayed unmatched. The germline CDR1 and CDR2 sequences are SGHTA and FQGNSA. CDR3 length: 16 amino acids. The CDR3 region is CASSWTGPYPQVLQYF. The DNA of the CDR3 is TGTGCCAGCAGCTGGACAGGGCCGTATCCCCAAGTTTTGCAGTACTTC.

In this sample, this clonotype turned up many times. The chain links TRBV29-1 to TRBJ2-5, with 8 bases aligning to TRBD1. The CDR3 has 13 amino acids. Germline trimming cut 7 bases from V and 2 bases from J; bases unmatched to any gene: 6. Germline values: CDR1 SQVTM, CDR2 ANQGSEA. The chain's CDR3 is CSADRGLQETQYF. The CDR3 nucleotides are TGCAGCGCCGACAGGGGCCTACAAGAGACCCAGTACTTC.

This clonotype was observed a handful of times. This sequence joins TRBV7-2 and TRBJ2-7, with D perhaps being TRBD1 or TRBD2 (5 bases each). This CDR3 spans 16 amino acids. Trimming removed 1 base from V and 0 bases from J, with 13 bases in between. Per germline, CDR1 SGHTA and CDR2 FQGNSA. The CDR3: CASSLGRGANSYEQYF. The CDR3 bases are TGTGCCAGCAGCTTAGGACGGGGCGCGAACTCCTACGAGCAGTACTTC.

This clonotype was seen more than once but under ten times. The genes are TRBV7-2 and TRBJ2-1, with 7 nucleotides matching TRBD2. Trimming at V came to 4 bases and at J to 4 bases, leaving 7 bases not matched to a gene. Germline lookup yields CDR1 SGHTA and CDR2 FQGNSA. This CDR3 spans 15 amino acids. This chain's CDR3 is CASSSTTSRYNEQFF. In DNA form, the CDR3 reads TGTGCCAGCAGCTCGACGACTAGCCGGTACAATGAGCAGTTCTTC.

The chain recombines TRBV27 with TRBJ2-2; the D is unclear. Between the trimmed V and J ends, which lost 3 bases and 3 bases, there was a span of 17 bases. The CDR3 loop spans 17 amino acids. CDR1 MNHEY and CDR2 SMNVEV come from the germline V gene (reference sequence). The CDR3 bases are TGTGCCAGCAGTTTCTTCCGGGCCCCGGCGGACACCGGGGAGCTGTTTTTT. It translates to CASSFFRAPADTGELFF.

This clonotype has only a few counts. This sequence joins TRBV12-3 or TRBV12-4 and TRBJ1-1; a possible D gene is TRBD1 (5 bases). CDR3 length: 11 residues. V lost 6 bases and J 11 bases, leaving 13 bases between the germline ends. DNA of the CDR3: TGTGCCAGCAGCCCGGGACTTTGGGCTTTCTTT. This encodes CASSPGLWAFF.